This T cell receptor (beta chain) was identified in a study of cytomegalovirus exposure and HLA in healthy donors. The PCR had 60 Vbeta and 13 Jbeta primers. The protocol was immunoSEQ multiplex PCR, while the TCRdb copy is restricted to in-frame clones and leaves out a portion. The data show more than 95,000 clones, approximately 64% seen once. Germline values: CDR1 SGHAT, CDR2 FQDESV (reference sequence). The CDR3 consists of 13 residues. V was clipped by 0 bases and J by 5 bases, with 6 bases between them. This clone was detected only once. The specimen sequenced was PBMCs. The chain combines TRBV11-1 with TRBJ2-3; the D is unclear. The sequence came from a man in his sixties in good health and CMV-seronegative. CDR3: CASSLARLDTQYF. The CDR3 DNA reads as TGTGCCAGCAGCTTAGCGCGGTTAGATACGCAGTATTTT. Full variable domain (rest looked up from reference TRBV11-1 and TRBJ2-3): EAEVAQSPRYKITEKSQAVAFWCDPISGHATLYWYRQILGQGPELLVQFQDESVVDDSQLPKDRFSAERLKGVDSTLKIQPAELGDSAMYLCASSLARLDTQYFGPGTRLTVL.